This T cell receptor (beta chain) was captured in a study of human T cells and chemical hapten exposure. About the research overall: While the roughly 23-week study was under way, patients received diphenylcyclopropenone on the scalp every week. Overall study findings and caveats: Significantly more large CDR3 similarity clusters were formed by expanded TCRs than by controls. Correlating positively with patch test score were the PT1 expanded TCR counts.

TCRdb reanalysed the RACE reads using MiXCR and keeps one entry per CDR3 protein. The sample includes roughly 250,000 distinct CDR3 sequences, over 8% of them seen just once. Germline V CDR1 and CDR2: LGHNA, YSLEER. V dropped 0 bases and J dropped 0 bases, with 11 bases sitting between them. This CDR3 has 16 residues. Described time point: pre-sensitization, week 0. The sample's treatment: therapeutic diphenylcyclopropenone sensitization with weekly scalp DPC. Blood collection took place prior to placing each patch test. For this clonotype: The antigen is not known.

This sequence joins TRBV4-3 and TRBJ1-2; no clear D gene. The source is a woman between 40 and 55 years old with alopecia areata. Some clones in this sample may be carry-over from other donors' samples. The sequencing here drew on whole blood, taken in connection with sensitization to the hapten diphenylcyclopropenone (DPC). The DNA for the CDR3 is TGCGCCAGCAGCCAAGATCCCCGGGCGTCTAACTATGGCTACACCTTC. The encoded protein is CASSQDPRASNYGYTF.